The sequence of this T cell receptor (beta chain) was determined in a study of cytotoxic CD8 clonotypes in ibrutinib-treated CLL. The data were produced by immunoSEQ multiplex PCR, yet TCRdb's version contains in-frame clones alone and is incomplete. The sample consists of tens of thousands of clones, nearly 70% of them appearing once. This CDR3 is built from 12 residues. V lost 5 bases and J 5 bases, leaving 7 bases between the germline ends. The germline gives CDR1 SGHAT, CDR2 FQNNGV. Study findings and constraints: Baseline levels of clonality went above those of age-matched healthy donors and moved with circulating CD8+ T-cell counts.

As concerns this clone: Antigen specificity is unknown.

This sample comprised PBMCs, obtained at disease progression, from a patient treated with ibrutinib. This TCR derives from a human donor with chronic lymphocytic leukemia. The V call is TRBV11-2, the J call TRBJ2-1; D call uncertain. Written as DNA, the CDR3 is TGTGCCAGCAGCGACTCAAACAATGAGCAGTTCTTC. Amino acid sequence: CASSDSNNEQFF.